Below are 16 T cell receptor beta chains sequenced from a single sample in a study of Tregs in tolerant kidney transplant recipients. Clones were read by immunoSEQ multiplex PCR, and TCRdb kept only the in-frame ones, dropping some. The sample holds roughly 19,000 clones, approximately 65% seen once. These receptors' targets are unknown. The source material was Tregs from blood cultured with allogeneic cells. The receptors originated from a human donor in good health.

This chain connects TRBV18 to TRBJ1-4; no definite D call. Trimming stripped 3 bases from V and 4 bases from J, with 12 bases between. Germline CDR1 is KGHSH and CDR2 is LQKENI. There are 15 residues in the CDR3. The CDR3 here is CASSPRGLYNEKLFF. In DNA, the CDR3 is TGTGCCAGCTCACCCCGTGGGTTGTATAATGAAAAACTGTTTTTT. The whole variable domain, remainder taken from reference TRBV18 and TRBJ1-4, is NAGVMQNPRHLVRRRGQEARLRCSPMKGHSHVYWYRQLPEEGLKFMVYLQKENIIDESGMPKERFSAEFPKEGPSILRIQQVVRGDSAAYFCASSPRGLYNEKLFFGSGTQLSVL.

The DNA of the CDR3 is TGTGCCAGCAGCACCCAATTAACAGGGGAAGGAGGCTACACCTTC. Residues: CASSTQLTGEGGYTF. The chain links TRBV7-9 to TRBJ1-2, with 7 bases that match TRBD1. V trimming: 5 bases; J trimming: 8 bases; junction bases outside the gene matches: 14. This CDR3 is built from 15 residues. CDR1 and CDR2 (germline): SEHNR, FQNEAQ (reference sequence).

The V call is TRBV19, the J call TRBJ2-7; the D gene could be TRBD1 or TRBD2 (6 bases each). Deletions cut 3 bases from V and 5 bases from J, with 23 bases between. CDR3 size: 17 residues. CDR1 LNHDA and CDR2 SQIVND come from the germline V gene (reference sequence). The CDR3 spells CASSMGRGRTGIHEQYF. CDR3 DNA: TGTGCCAGTAGTATGGGCCGGGGGCGCACAGGGATCCACGAGCAGTACTTC. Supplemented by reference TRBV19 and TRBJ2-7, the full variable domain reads DGGITQSPKYLFRKEGQNVTLSCEQNLNHDAMYWYRQDPGQGLRLIYYSQIVNDFQKGDIAEGYSVSREKKESFPLTVTSAQKNPTAFYLCASSMGRGRTGIHEQYFGPGTRLTVT.

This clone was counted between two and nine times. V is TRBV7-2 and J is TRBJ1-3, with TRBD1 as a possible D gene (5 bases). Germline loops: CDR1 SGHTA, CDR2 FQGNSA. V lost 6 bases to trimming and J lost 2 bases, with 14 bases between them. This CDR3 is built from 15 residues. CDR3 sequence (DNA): TGTGCCAGCAGAATAACTCAGGGTGCTGGAAACACCATATATTTT. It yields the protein CASRITQGAGNTIYF.

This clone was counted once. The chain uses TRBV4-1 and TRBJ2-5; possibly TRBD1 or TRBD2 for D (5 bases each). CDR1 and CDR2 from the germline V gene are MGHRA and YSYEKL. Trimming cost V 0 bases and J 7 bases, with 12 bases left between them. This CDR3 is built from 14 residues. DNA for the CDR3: TGCGCCAGCAGCCAAGATAGGGGAGCGGTGACCCAGTACTTC. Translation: CASSQDRGAVTQYF.

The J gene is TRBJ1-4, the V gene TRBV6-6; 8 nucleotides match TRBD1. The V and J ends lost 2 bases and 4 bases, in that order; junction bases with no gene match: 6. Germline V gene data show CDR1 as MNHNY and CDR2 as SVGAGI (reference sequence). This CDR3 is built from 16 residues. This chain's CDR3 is CASSYGRTGLNEKLFF. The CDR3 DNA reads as TGTGCCAGCAGTTACGGAAGGACAGGGCTTAATGAAAAACTGTTTTTT.

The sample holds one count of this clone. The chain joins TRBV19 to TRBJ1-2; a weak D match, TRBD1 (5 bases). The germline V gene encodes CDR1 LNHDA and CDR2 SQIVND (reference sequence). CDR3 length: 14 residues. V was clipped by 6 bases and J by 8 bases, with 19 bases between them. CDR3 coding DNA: TGTGCCAGTAGCCGGACTGTGAGGGGAAGAGGCTACACCTTC. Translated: CASSRTVRGRGYTF.

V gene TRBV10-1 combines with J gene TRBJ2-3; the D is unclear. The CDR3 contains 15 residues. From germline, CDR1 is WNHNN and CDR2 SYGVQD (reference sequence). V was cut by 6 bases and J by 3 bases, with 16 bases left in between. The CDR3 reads CASSPLRGKTDTQYF. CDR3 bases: TGCGCCAGCAGCCCCCTACGTGGGAAAACAGATACGCAGTATTTT.

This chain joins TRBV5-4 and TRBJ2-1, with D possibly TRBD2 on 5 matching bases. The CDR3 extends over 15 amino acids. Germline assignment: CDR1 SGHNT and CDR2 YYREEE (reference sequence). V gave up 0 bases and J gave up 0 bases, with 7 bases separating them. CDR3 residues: CASSLGGGSYNEQFF. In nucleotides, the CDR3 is TGTGCCAGCAGCTTGGGAGGAGGCTCCTACAATGAGCAGTTCTTC.

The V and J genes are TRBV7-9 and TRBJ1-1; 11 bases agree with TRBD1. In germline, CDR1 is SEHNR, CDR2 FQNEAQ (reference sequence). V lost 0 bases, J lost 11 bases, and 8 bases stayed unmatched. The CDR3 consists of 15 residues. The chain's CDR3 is CASSLAYGTGGDAFF. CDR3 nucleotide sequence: TGTGCCAGCAGCTTAGCTTACGGGACAGGGGGTGACGCTTTCTTT.

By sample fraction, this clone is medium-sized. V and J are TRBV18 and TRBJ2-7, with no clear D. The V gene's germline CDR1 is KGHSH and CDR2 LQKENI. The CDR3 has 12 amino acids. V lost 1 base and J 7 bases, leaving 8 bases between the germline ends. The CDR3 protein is CASSPRLWEQYF. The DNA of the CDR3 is TGTGCCAGCTCACCACGGTTGTGGGAGCAGTACTTC.

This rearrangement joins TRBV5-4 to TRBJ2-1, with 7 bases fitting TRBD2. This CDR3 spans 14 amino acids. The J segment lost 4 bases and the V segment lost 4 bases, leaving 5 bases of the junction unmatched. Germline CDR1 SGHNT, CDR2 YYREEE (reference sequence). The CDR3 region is CASSLAEGYNEQFF. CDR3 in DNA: TGTGCCAGCAGCCTAGCGGAAGGGTACAATGAGCAGTTCTTC.

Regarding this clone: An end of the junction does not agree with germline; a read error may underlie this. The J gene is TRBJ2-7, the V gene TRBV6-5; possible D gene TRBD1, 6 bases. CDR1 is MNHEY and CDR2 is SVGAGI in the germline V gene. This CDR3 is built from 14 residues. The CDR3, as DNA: TGTGCCATCAGTGAGGGGGACAAACCCTACGAGCAGTACTTC. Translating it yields CAISEGDKPYEQYF.

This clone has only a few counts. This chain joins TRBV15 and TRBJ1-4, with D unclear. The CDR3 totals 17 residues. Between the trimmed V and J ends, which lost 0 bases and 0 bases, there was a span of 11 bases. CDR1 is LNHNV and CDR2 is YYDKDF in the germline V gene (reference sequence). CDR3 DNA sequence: TGTGCCACCAGCAGAGAGCACGTAATTGCAACTAATGAAAAACTGTTTTTT. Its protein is CATSREHVIATNEKLFF.

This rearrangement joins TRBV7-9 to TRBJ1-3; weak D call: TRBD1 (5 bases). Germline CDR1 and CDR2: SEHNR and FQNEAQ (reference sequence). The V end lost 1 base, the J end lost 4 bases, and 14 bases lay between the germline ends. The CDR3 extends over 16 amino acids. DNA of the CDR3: TGTGCCAGCAGCTTAGTGGGGGGGACCGTCGGAAACACCATATATTTT. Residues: CASSLVGGTVGNTIYF.

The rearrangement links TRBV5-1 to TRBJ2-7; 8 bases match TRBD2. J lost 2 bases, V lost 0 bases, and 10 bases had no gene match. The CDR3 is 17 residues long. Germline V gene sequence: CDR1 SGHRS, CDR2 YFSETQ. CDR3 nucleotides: TGCGCCAGCAGCTTGGGCCCCGGGACTAGAGGCCCCTACGAGCAGTACTTC. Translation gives CASSLGPGTRGPYEQYF.